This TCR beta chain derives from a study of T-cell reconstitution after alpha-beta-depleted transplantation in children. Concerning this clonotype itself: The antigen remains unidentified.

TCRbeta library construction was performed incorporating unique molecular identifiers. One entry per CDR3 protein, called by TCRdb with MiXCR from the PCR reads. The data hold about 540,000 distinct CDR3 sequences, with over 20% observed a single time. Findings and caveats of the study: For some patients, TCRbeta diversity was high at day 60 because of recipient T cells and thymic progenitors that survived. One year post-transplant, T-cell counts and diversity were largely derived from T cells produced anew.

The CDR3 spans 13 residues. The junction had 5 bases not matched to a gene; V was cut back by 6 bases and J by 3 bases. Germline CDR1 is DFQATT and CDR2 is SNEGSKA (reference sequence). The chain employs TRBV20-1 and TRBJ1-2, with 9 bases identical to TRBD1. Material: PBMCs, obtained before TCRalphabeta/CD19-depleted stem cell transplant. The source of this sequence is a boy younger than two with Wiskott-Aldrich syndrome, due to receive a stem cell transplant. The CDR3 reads CSADRGADYGYTF. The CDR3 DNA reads TGCAGTGCCGACAGGGGGGCTGACTATGGCTACACCTTC.